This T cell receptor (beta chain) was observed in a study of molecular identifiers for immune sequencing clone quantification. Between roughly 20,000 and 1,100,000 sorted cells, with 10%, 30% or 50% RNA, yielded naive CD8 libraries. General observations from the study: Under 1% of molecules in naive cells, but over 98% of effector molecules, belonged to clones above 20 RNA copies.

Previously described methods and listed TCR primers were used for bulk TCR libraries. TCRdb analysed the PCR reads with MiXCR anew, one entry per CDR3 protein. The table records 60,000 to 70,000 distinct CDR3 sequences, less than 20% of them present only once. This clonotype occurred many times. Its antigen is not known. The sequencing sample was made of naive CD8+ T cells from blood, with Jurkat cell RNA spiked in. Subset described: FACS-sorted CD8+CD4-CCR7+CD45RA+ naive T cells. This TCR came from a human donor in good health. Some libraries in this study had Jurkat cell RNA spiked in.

In DNA form, the CDR3 reads TGTGCCATCAGTGGACAGGAGAACACCGGGGAGCTGTTTTTT. Residues: CAISGQENTGELFF. The V and J genes are TRBV10-3 and TRBJ2-2; tentatively, D is TRBD1 (6 bases). Germline CDR1 is ENHRY and CDR2 is SYGVKD. This CDR3 region has 14 residues. The V end lost 4 bases, the J end lost 1 base, and 7 bases lay between the germline ends.